This T cell receptor beta chain was recovered during a study of early T cells in non-severe SARS-CoV-2 infection. TCRdb re-derived calls from the 5' RACE reads in MiXCR, one entry per CDR3 protein. The profile shows about 29,000 distinct CDR3 sequences, 4% to 5.5% of them singletons. V shed 4 bases and J shed 4 bases, with 10 bases lying between them. The CDR3 is 14 amino acids. Per germline, CDR1 SEHNR and CDR2 FQNEAQ (reference sequence). This clonotype was seen ten or more times. Source material: whole blood. The chain employs TRBV7-9 and TRBJ2-2, with D possibly being TRBD1 (6 bases). The source of this sequence is an adult who was a healthcare worker with PCR-confirmed SARS-CoV-2 infection or an uninfected control (not recorded which). CDR3 DNA: TGTGCCAGCAGCTCCGGACAGAGCACCGGGGAGCTGTTTTTT. Translation: CASSSGQSTGELFF.